The sequence of this TCR beta chain was determined in a study of T cell responses to AZD1222 COVID-19 vaccine. Study context: Second doses that came at about 4 or about 12 weeks were put together.

With regard to this clone: Its specificity is not known.

CDR1 and CDR2 from the germline V gene are SEHNR and FQNEAQ (reference sequence). The CDR3 contains 16 residues. The V end was cut by 5 bases, the J end by 4 bases, with 20 bases between. Overall study findings and caveats: Two AZD1222 administrations were followed by greater Spike-specific TCR breadth and depth. Unmutated regions of variants are reportedly targeted by nearly half of spike-specific TCRs.

Repertoires were generated with immunoSEQ multiplex PCR, while TCRdb's copy carries only in-frame clones and drops some. The table lists over 95,000 clones, roughly 90% of them singletons, with 4% to 5.5% in the top ten. The source material was peripheral blood, sampled on day 0 of AZD1222 vaccination. The clonotype originates from an adult in good health. The rearrangement uses TRBV7-9 and TRBJ1-2; D is possibly TRBD1 (5 bases). In DNA, the CDR3 is TGTGCCAGCAGCCCCGTCCCAGGGCAGGATTCCTATGGCTACACCTTC. This translates into CASSPVPGQDSYGYTF.